Included here is one T cell receptor (beta chain) sequence, with context. This CDR3 has 15 residues. The libraries of TRB cDNA were constructed through 5' RACE using UMI labels. TCRdb reprocessed the 5' RACE reads and stores each CDR3 protein as one record, lacking DNA. Its table lists 20,000 to 25,000 distinct CDR3 sequences. This entry comes from a study of CXCR3-negative and CXCR3-positive naive CD8 T cells. This receptor was identified in a human donor in good health. Some clones in this sample may be carry-over from other donors' samples. Sequenced material: memory CD8+ T cells from blood. J is TRBJ2-7 and V is TRBV12-3 or TRBV12-4; TCRdb gives TRBD1 as the D gene, but with no DNA this cannot be confirmed. The CDR3 is CASTFGGPPSYEQYF.